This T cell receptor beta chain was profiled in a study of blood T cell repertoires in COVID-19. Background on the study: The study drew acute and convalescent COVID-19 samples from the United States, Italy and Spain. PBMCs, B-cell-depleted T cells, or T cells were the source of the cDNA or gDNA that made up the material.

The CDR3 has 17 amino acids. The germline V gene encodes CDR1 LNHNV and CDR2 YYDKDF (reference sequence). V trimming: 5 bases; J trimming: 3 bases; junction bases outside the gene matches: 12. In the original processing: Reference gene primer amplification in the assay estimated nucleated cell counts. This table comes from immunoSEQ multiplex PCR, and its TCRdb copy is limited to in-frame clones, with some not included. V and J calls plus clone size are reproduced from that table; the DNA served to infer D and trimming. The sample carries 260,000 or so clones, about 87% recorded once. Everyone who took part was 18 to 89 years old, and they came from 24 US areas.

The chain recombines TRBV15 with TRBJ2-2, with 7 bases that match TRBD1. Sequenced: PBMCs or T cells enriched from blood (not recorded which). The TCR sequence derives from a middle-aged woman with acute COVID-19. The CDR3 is CATSGPTGTEDTGELFF. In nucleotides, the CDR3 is TGTGCCACCAGCGGACCTACCGGGACAGAGGACACCGGGGAGCTGTTTTTT. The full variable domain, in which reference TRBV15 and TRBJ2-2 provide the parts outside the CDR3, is DAMVIQNPRYQVTQFGKPVTLSCSQTLNHNVMYWYQQKSSQAPKLLFHYYDKDFNNEADTPDNFQSRRPNTSFCFLDIRSPGLGDTAMYLCATSGPTGTEDTGELFFGEGSRLTVL.